This T cell receptor beta chain was recorded in a study of cytomegalovirus exposure and HLA in healthy donors. Points from the study as a whole: Cytomegalovirus-associated status was assigned to some 180 TCR beta chains.

For this clone: Its matching antigen is unknown.

Clones were sequenced by immunoSEQ multiplex PCR, and TCRdb holds only the in-frame ones, with some missing. The sample records about 89,000 clones, around 82% being singletons. V lost 2 bases and J lost 5; bases outside the gene matches: 5. CDR1 KGHSH and CDR2 LQKENI come from the germline V gene. The CDR3 has 15 amino acids. Source material: PBMCs. The TCR comes from a woman aged 18-35 years in good health and CMV-seropositive. The V and J genes are TRBV18 and TRBJ2-3, with 9 bases matching TRBD2. In DNA form, the CDR3 reads TGTGCCAGCTCACCAGCGGGGGGGCATAGAGATACGCAGTATTTT. The encoded protein is CASSPAGGHRDTQYF.